The present T cell receptor beta chain was sequenced within a study of shared clonotypes between healthy human individuals. Study observations and caveats: Generally, naive subsets came out with larger estimated richness than memory subsets. It was only blood that was sampled, and tissue repertoires likely differ. Limited genetic and exposure-history diversity came from having few donors.

Replicate PCRs run on sorted subsets employed approximately 200 ng DNA, tens of thousands of T cell genomes. Sequencing used immunoSEQ multiplex PCR; TCRdb keeps in-frame clones, though not all of them. The sample carries over 950,000 clones, approximately 77% recorded once. This clone was counted between two and nine times. No antigen is known for it. A read error may produce the germline difference seen at one junction end. This TCR was sampled from a man younger than 35 in good health. Some clones in this sample may be carry-over from other donors' samples. Sequencing was done on a sample of memory CD4+ T cells from PBMCs. Stated subset: CD45RA-negative fraction.

This CDR3 is CASSVGWLQF. For the CDR3, the DNA is TGTGCCAGCAGTGTAGGTTGGCTCCAGTTC. The chain couples TRBV2 to TRBJ2-7; D call uncertain. The CDR3 runs to 10 residues. Germline CDR1 SNHLY, CDR2 FYNNEI.